A single sample is the source of the 24 T cell receptor beta chains below, sequenced in a study of T cell clonality in common variable immunodeficiency. The data were produced by immunoSEQ multiplex PCR, yet TCRdb's version contains in-frame clones alone and is incomplete. The table lists about 28,000 clones, with no singletons. These receptors have no known antigen. The study's findings and limits: In common variable immunodeficiency, TCR beta chains reportedly carried fewer deletions and N-nucleotide insertions.

The specimen was peripheral blood mononuclear cells. These receptors all come from a human donor with common variable immunodeficiency.

Comment on this clone: The read comes to an end 3 residues before the CDR3 does, leaving the germline J gene to fill in the end. The chain couples TRBV10-3 to TRBJ2-5; the D gene is possibly TRBD1 (5 bases). Germline V gives CDR1 ENHRY, CDR2 SYGVKD. V dropped 3 bases and J dropped 5 bases, with 16 bases sitting between them. The length of the CDR3 is 15 residues. The CDR3 spells CAISETGSTGETQYF. The part of the CDR3 DNA that was read is TGTGCCATCAGTGAAACAGGTAGTACCGGCGAGACC.

This clone occurred many times. With the read ending 3 residues before the CDR3 end, the germline J gene is used to fill in that end. V is TRBV20-1 and J is TRBJ2-5; D is uncertain. There are 13 residues in the CDR3. Germline values: CDR1 DFQATT, CDR2 SNEGSKA (reference sequence). The V and J ends lost 5 bases and 5 bases respectively, with 15 bases between them. The CDR3 region is CSAQLTPSETQYF. The DNA read from the CDR3 is TGCAGTGCTCAACTGACTCCATCGGAGACC.

In the case of this clone: At one end, the junction sequence differs from germline, possibly due to a read error. The read terminates 3 residues ahead of where the CDR3 ends, so the germline J gene completes it. This rearrangement joins TRBV2 to TRBJ2-4; 9 bases fit TRBD2. Looked up from germline, CDR1 is SNHLY and CDR2 is FYNNEI. The CDR3 has 14 amino acids. The covered CDR3 bases are TGTGCCAGCAGTGCGGGACTAGCCCAAAACATT. Protein sequence: CASSAGLAQNI. The entire CDR3 is CASSAGLAQNIQYF. The entire variable domain, with the rest obtained from reference TRBV2 and TRBJ2-4, is as follows: EPEVTQTPSHQVTQMGQEVILRCVPISNHLYFYWYRQILGQKVEFLVSFYNNEISEKSEIFDDQFSVERPDGSNFTLKIRSTKLEDSAMYFCASSAGLAQNIQYFGAGTRLSVL.

The sample holds many counts of this clone. The CDR3 extends 3 residues past the end of the read, so its final part is completed from the germline J gene. This chain connects TRBV19 to TRBJ2-3, with a weak D call TRBD1 (6 bases). The CDR3 has 13 residues. V was cut by 10 bases and J by 3 bases, with 14 bases left in between. In germline, CDR1 is LNHDA, CDR2 SQIVND (reference sequence). CDR3: CATRTEATDTQYF. Partial CDR3 DNA: TGTGCCACCCGGACAGAAGCAACAGATACG.

Note on this clone: The CDR3 end is not reached by the read, which stops 3 residues before it; the germline J gene fills it in. The chain uses TRBV5-1 and TRBJ2-1; D may be TRBD2 (7 bases). V was trimmed by 0 bases and J by 8 bases, leaving 12 bases between them. Per the germline V gene, CDR1 is SGHRS and CDR2 is YFSETQ. CDR3 size: 14 residues. CDR3 DNA, as far as it was read: TGCGCCAGCAGCTTGGAGGGGGGGCCCGATGAG. Encoded protein: CASSLEGGPDE. The entire CDR3 reads CASSLEGGPDEQFF.

This clone was counted at least ten times. Coverage ceases 3 residues before the CDR3 finishes, and the germline J gene fills in the end. V is TRBV11-2 and J is TRBJ2-3, with 7 bases aligning to TRBD2. The CDR3 contains 15 residues. Germline V CDR1 and CDR2: SGHAT, FQNNGV. Unmatched junction bases numbered 7, after V lost 1 base and J lost 6 bases. Partial CDR3 DNA: TGTGCCAGCAGCTTAGGGGCGGGAGCCGGGGATACG. This translates into CASSLGAGAGDT. The entire CDR3 reads CASSLGAGAGDTQYF.

The sample holds many counts of this clone. The read ends 3 residues shy of where the CDR3 ends; the end is completed using the germline J gene. This chain uses TRBV6-2 or TRBV6-3 with TRBJ1-5, with TRBD1 identical over 8 bases. J was trimmed by 5 bases and V by 0 bases; bases with no gene match: 6. Germline loops: CDR1 MNHEY, CDR2 SVGEGT. This CDR3 has 16 residues. CDR3 bases read: TGTGCCAGCAGTTACTCCCTTGCACAGGGGGATCAGCCC. Its translation: CASSYSLAQGDQP. The whole CDR3 reads CASSYSLAQGDQPQHF.

This clone appeared many times. The read stops 3 residues short of the end of the CDR3; the missing end is completed from the germline J gene. The gene calls are TRBV6-2 or TRBV6-3 and TRBJ2-5; 9 bases align to TRBD1. CDR3 length equals 13 residues. V gave up 7 bases and J gave up 6 bases; unmatched junction bases: 6. Per germline, CDR1 MNHEY and CDR2 SVGEGT. CDR3 amino acids: CASTPGQGQTQYF. CDR3 bases read: TGTGCCAGCACACCCGGACAGGGGCAGACC.

In its sample, this clone was seen many times. The CDR3 extends 3 residues past the end of the read, so its final part is completed from the germline J gene. The V and J genes are TRBV6-2 or TRBV6-3 and TRBJ2-1; 7 bases map to TRBD2. This CDR3 is built from 13 residues. The germline V gene encodes CDR1 MNHEY and CDR2 SVGEGT. V was clipped by 6 bases and J by 9 bases; unmatched bases: 8. The covered CDR3 bases are TGTGCCAGCAGCCTGACTAGCCTGAGTGAG. Amino acids: CASSLTSLSE. In full, the CDR3 reads CASSLTSLSEQFF.

About this clone itself: The CDR3 end falls 3 residues outside the read, so it is completed with the germline J gene. The rearrangement joins TRBV6-1 to TRBJ1-1, with no clear D. This CDR3 is 15 amino acids long. Germline V gene sequence: CDR1 MNHNS, CDR2 SASEGT. CDR3 amino acids: CASSEGPLRNYEAFF. CDR3 DNA (partial): TGTGCCAGCAGTGAGGGTCCGTTGCGGAATTACGAG.

A remark on this clone: The sequence runs out 3 residues before the end of the CDR3; the remainder is reconstructed from the germline J gene. V usage is TRBV19 and J usage is TRBJ2-7; D is unresolved. Germline values: CDR1 LNHDA, CDR2 SQIVND (reference sequence). This CDR3 contains 15 residues. Trimming removed 1 base at V and 3 bases at J, with 13 bases between. The CDR3 here is CASSIGGSFVYEQYF. CDR3 DNA (partial): TGTGCCAGTAGTATAGGTGGCAGTTTCGTCTACGAG.

This clone has at least ten counts. The read terminates 3 residues before the CDR3 end, so the remaining end is supplied by the germline J gene. The chain is built from TRBV5-5 and TRBJ2-6; perhaps TRBD1 as D (6 bases). Deletions cut 4 bases from V and 1 base from J, with 9 bases between. Looked up from germline, CDR1 is SGHKS and CDR2 is YYEKEE (reference sequence). The CDR3 is made up of 15 amino acids. CDR3: CASSPTGSGANVLTF. CDR3 DNA (partial): TGTGCCAGCAGCCCCACAGGGTCTGGGGCCAACGTC.

This clone has a count of ten or more. The read falls 3 residues short of the CDR3 end, and the missing part is taken from the germline J gene. The V and J genes are TRBV2 and TRBJ2-4, with D unresolved. V lost 6 bases to trimming and J lost 1 base, with 10 bases between them. CDR1 is SNHLY, CDR2 FYNNEI, per germline. The CDR3 runs to 14 residues. The CDR3 spells CASSSLRAKNIQYF. The part of the CDR3 DNA that was read is TGTGCCAGCAGCTCTCTCCGGGCCAAAAACATT.

With regard to this clone: The CDR3 end lies 3 residues beyond the end of the read and is filled in from the germline J gene. J is TRBJ1-2 and V is TRBV20-1, with TRBD1 matching over 7 bases. V shed 6 bases and J 5 bases; nucleotides not matched to a gene: 6. Germline lookup yields CDR1 DFQATT and CDR2 SNEGSKA (reference sequence). The CDR3 has 12 amino acids. Here the CDR3 reads CSAPGQRYGYTF. CDR3 DNA (partial): TGCAGTGCCCCGGGACAGAGATATGGC.

This clone was recorded at least ten times. The CDR3 is cut off 3 residues early in the read; its end comes from the germline J gene. The V gene is TRBV30, the J gene TRBJ1-1; D ambiguous. Germline V gives CDR1 GTSNPN, CDR2 SVGIG (reference sequence). The CDR3 has 13 residues. Between the trimmed V and J ends, which lost 0 bases and 2 bases, there was a span of 7 bases. The DNA read from the CDR3 is TGTGCCTGGAGTGTACAGAAAAACACTGAA. Translated, it gives CAWSVQKNTE. The entire CDR3 sequence reads CAWSVQKNTEAFF. Filled out from reference TRBV30 and TRBJ1-1, the complete variable domain reads SQTIHQWPATLVQPVGSPLSLECTVEGTSNPNLYWYRQAAGRGLQLLFYSVGIGQISSEVPQNLSASRPQDRQFILSSKKLLLSDSGFYLCAWSVQKNTEAFFGQGTRLTVV.

The table lists this clone with many counts. The sequenced part of the CDR3 DNA is TGTGCCAGCAATGAGGGGGCGAGGATAGAGACC. Translating gives CASNEGARIET. Given in full, the CDR3 is CASNEGARIETQYF. The chain recombines TRBV2 with TRBJ2-5; 7 nucleotides line up with TRBD1. The CDR3 extends 3 residues past the end of the read, so its final part is completed from the germline J gene. CDR1 is SNHLY and CDR2 is FYNNEI in the germline V gene. V dropped 7 bases and J dropped 4; count of bases not matched to a gene: 9. The CDR3 sequence is 14 residues long.

At least ten counts were recorded for this clone. The CDR3 goes on 3 residues after the read ends, and that part is filled in from the germline J gene. The chain joins TRBV19 to TRBJ1-4; tentatively, D is TRBD1 (5 bases). Germline CDR1 is LNHDA and CDR2 is SQIVND (reference sequence). Trimming took off 5 bases at V and 10 bases at J, with 14 bases between the two ends. The CDR3 covers 13 residues. The chain's CDR3 is CASSLGQAGKLFF. The covered CDR3 bases are TGTGCCAGTAGTTTAGGACAAGCGGGAAAA.

This clone was detected only a few times. The CDR3 end lies 3 residues beyond the end of the read and is filled in from the germline J gene. Other DNA sequences in this specimen translate into the identical CDR3. The chain employs TRBV29-1 and TRBJ1-2; a weak D match, TRBD1 (6 bases). Germline V gene lookup returns CDR1 SQVTM and CDR2 ANQGSEA. The CDR3 sequence is 20 residues long. The CDR3 sequence is CSVEARKKQGFSYISYGYTF. Incomplete CDR3 DNA: TGCAGCGTTGAAGCTCGCAAGAAACAGGGTTTTTCCTACATCTCGTACGGC.

In its sample, this clone was seen many times. The CDR3 extends 3 residues past the end of the read, so its final part is completed from the germline J gene. V gene TRBV6-4 combines with J gene TRBJ2-2, with a tentative D call TRBD1 (6 bases). V gave up 7 bases and J gave up 6 bases, with 18 bases separating them. Germline assignment: CDR1 MRHNA and CDR2 SNTAGT. The CDR3 spans 15 residues. The CDR3 sequence is CASKADSTRAGELFF. The CDR3 DNA, read in part, is TGTGCCAGCAAAGCGGACAGTACACGCGCCGGGGAG.

This clone was seen repeatedly, ten times or more. The sequenced fragment ends 3 residues before the CDR3 boundary, so the rest is inferred from the germline J gene. The genes are TRBV5-4 and TRBJ2-7; 9 bases line up with TRBD1. With V trimmed by 2 bases and J by 2 bases, 5 bases remained unmatched. The CDR3 runs to 15 residues. The germline CDR1 and CDR2 sequences are SGHNT and YYREEE (reference sequence). The part of the CDR3 DNA that was read is TGTGCCAGCAGCTTCGACAGGGGGGCTACCTACGAG. Amino acid sequence: CASSFDRGATYE. The entire CDR3 protein reads CASSFDRGATYEQYF.

In its sample, this clone was seen many times. Read coverage stops 3 residues before the CDR3 terminus; the germline J gene supplies the remainder. The chain has TRBV15 and TRBJ2-3, with 7 bases identical to TRBD2. Per the germline V gene, CDR1 is LNHNV and CDR2 is YYDKDF (reference sequence). Trimming at V came to 5 bases and at J to 4 bases, leaving 12 bases not matched to a gene. The CDR3 has 16 residues. CDR3 in amino acids: CATSYLLAGVADTQYF. The CDR3 DNA, read in part, is TGTGCCACCAGCTATCTCCTCGCGGGAGTTGCAGATACG.

Comment on this clone: The CDR3 extends 3 residues past the end of the read, so its final part is completed from the germline J gene. The chain combines TRBV19 with TRBJ2-7; 7 positions match TRBD2. J gave up 5 bases and V 3 bases, and 7 bases lay outside the gene matches. Germline V gene sequence: CDR1 LNHDA, CDR2 SQIVND (reference sequence). CDR3 length: 14 amino acids. CDR3 loop: CASSMIGTIHEQYF. Incomplete CDR3 DNA: TGTGCCAGTAGTATGATCGGGACTATCCACGAG.

About this clone: The CDR3 end is not reached by the read, which stops 3 residues before it; the germline J gene fills it in. This sequence joins TRBV30 and TRBJ1-4; D gene uncertain. The CDR3 runs 16 residues. V was shortened by 0 bases and J by 3 bases, with 14 bases between the two germline ends. CDR1 is GTSNPN, CDR2 SVGIG, per germline (reference sequence). CDR3 loop: CAWSVRGQVANEKLFF. The CDR3 bases that were read are TGTGCCTGGAGTGTACGTGGGCAGGTGGCTAATGAAAAA.

The sample holds many counts of this clone. The missing CDR3 end, 3 residues past where the read stops, is filled in from the germline J gene. This sequence joins TRBV5-1 and TRBJ2-7, with D possibly being TRBD1 (6 bases). Germline V CDR1 and CDR2: SGHRS, YFSETQ. The CDR3 spans 13 residues. V shed 4 bases and J shed 2 bases, with 10 bases lying between them. CDR3 residues: CASSQGPTYEQYF. The sequenced CDR3 bases are TGCGCCAGCAGCCAGGGGCCTACCTACGAG.